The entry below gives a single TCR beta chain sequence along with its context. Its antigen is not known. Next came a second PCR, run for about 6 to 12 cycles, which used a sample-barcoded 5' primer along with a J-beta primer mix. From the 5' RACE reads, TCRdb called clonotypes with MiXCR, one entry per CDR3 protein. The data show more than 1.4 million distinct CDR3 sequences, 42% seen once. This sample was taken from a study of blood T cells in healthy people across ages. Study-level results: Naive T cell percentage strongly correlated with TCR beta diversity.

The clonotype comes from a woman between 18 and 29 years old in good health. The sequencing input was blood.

Here the CDR3 DNA reads TGTGCCAGCAGGGGGAGCAAGGGTGAGACCCAGTACTTC. It encodes CASRGSKGETQYF. The V gene is TRBV2, the J gene TRBJ2-7; tentatively, D is TRBD2 (5 bases). With the DNA end fitting TRBJ2-5 better, the J assignment may be wrong. CDR1 is SNHLY and CDR2 is FYNNEI in the germline V gene. This CDR3 has 13 amino acids.